This T cell receptor (beta chain) was identified in a study of OX40 agonist ivuxolimab in advanced cancers. The assay was immunoSEQ multiplex PCR, and TCRdb's table has in-frame clones only and misses some. The table records 50,000 to 65,000 clones, about 91% of them present only once. V gave up 6 bases and J gave up 3 bases, with 17 bases separating them. The germline gives CDR1 MNHNY, CDR2 SVGAGI (reference sequence). CDR3 length equals 16 residues. This clonotype originated in an adult with an advanced solid tumor such as melanoma, head and neck, liver or kidney cancer. This chain links TRBV6-6 with TRBJ1-4, with a weak D call TRBD1 (5 bases). Here the sequenced sample was CD4+ or CD8+ T cells sorted from blood, taken in a trial of the OX40 agonist ivuxolimab. Here the CDR3 reads CASRATRDPSNEKLFF. As DNA, the CDR3 is TGTGCCAGCAGAGCGACCAGGGACCCGTCTAATGAAAAACTGTTTTTT.